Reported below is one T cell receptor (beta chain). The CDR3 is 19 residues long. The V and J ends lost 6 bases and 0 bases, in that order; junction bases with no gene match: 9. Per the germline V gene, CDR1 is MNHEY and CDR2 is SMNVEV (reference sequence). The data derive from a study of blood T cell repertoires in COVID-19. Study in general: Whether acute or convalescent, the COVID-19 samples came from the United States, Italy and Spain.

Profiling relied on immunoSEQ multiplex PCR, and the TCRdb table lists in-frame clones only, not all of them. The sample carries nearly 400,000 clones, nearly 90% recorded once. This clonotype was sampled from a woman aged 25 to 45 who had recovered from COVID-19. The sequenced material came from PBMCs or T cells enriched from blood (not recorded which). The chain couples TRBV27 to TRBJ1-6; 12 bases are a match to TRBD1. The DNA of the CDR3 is TGTGCCAGCAGGAACGGGACAGGGGGCCTCAGCTCCTATAATTCACCCCTCCACTTT. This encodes CASRNGTGGLSSYNSPLHF.